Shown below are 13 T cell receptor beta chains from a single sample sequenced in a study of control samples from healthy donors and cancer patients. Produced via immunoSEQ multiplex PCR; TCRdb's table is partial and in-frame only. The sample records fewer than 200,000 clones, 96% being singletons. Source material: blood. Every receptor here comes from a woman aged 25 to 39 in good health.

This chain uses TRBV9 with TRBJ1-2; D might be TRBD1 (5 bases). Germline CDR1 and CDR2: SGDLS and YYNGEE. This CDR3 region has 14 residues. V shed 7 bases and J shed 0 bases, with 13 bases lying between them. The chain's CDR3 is CASLRGNANYGYTF. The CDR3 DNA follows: TGTGCCAGCCTCCGGGGGAACGCTAACTATGGCTACACCTTC.

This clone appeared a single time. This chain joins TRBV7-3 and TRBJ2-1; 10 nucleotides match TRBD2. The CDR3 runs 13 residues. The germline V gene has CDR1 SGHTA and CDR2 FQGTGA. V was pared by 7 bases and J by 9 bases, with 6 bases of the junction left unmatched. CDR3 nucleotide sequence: TGTGCCAGCACGAGCGGGAGGGCCACTGAGCAGTTCTTC. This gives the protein CASTSGRATEQFF.

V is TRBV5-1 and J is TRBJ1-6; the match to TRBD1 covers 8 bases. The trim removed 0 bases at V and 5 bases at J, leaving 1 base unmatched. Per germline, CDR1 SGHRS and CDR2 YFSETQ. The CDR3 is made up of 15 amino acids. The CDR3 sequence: CASSLGQGNNSPLHF. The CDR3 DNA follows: TGCGCCAGCAGCTTGGGACAGGGGAATAATTCACCCCTCCACTTT.

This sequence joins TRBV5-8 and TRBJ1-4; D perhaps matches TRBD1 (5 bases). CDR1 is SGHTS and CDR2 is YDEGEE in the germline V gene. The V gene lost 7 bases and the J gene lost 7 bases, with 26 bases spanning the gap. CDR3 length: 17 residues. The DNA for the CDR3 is TGTGCCAGCTCACGAGGGGCGATCCCTATTGAAGGTGAAAAACTGTTTTTT. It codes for CASSRGAIPIEGEKLFF.

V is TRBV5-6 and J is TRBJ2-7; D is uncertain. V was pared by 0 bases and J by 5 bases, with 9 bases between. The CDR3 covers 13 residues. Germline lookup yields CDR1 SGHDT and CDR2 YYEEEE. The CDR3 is CASSLVRFHEQYF. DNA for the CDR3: TGTGCCAGCAGCTTGGTCAGATTCCACGAGCAGTACTTC.

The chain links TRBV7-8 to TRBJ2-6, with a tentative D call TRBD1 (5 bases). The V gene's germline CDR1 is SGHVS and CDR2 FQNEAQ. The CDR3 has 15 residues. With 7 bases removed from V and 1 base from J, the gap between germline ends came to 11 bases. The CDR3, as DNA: TGTGCCAGCACAGGGTCGGTATCTGGGGCCAACGTCCTGACTTTC. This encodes CASTGSVSGANVLTF. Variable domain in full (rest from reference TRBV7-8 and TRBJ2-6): GAGVSQSPRYKVAKRGQDVALRCDPISGHVSLFWYQQALGQGPEFLTYFQNEAQLDKSGLPSDRFFAERPEGSVSTLKIQRTQQEDSAVYLCASTGSVSGANVLTFGAGSRLTVL.

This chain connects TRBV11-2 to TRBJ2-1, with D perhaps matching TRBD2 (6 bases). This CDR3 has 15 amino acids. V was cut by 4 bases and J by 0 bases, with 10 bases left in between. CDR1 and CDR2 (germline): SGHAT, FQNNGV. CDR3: CASSSSVSSYNEQFF. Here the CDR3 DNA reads TGTGCCAGCAGCTCTAGCGTCAGCTCCTACAATGAGCAGTTCTTC.

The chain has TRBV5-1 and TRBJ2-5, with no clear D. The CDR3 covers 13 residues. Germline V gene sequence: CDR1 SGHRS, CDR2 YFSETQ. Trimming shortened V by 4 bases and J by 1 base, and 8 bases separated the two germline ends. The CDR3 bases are TGCGCCAGCAGCCCAACTCCCCAAGAGACCCAGTACTTC. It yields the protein CASSPTPQETQYF. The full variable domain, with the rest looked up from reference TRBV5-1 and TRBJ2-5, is KAGVTQTPRYLIKTRGQQVTLSCSPISGHRSVSWYQQTPGQGLQFLFEYFSETQRNKGNFPGRFSGRQFSNSRSEMNVSTLELGDSALYLCASSPTPQETQYFGPGTRLLVL.

In nucleotides, the CDR3 is TGTGCCAGCAGCTTAGTCACAGGGGGGCCCGGAGCTTTCTTT. This sequence encodes CASSLVTGGPGAFF. V is TRBV7-2 and J is TRBJ1-1, with TRBD1 identical over 8 bases. V shed 1 base and J 10 bases; nucleotides not matched to a gene: 8. The CDR3 runs to 14 residues. Germline V gene lookup returns CDR1 SGHTA and CDR2 FQGNSA. Full variable domain (remainder filled in from reference TRBV7-2 and TRBJ1-1): GAGVSQSPSNKVTEKGKDVELRCDPISGHTALYWYRQSLGQGLEFLIYFQGNSAPDKSGLPSDRFSAERTGGSVSTLTIQRTQQEDSAVYLCASSLVTGGPGAFFGQGTRLTVV.

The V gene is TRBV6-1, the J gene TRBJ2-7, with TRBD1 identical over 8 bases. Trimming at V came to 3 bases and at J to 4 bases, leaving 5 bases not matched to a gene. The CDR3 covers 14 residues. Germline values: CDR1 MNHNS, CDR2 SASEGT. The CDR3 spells CASSDRGRGYEQYF. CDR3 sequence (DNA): TGTGCCAGCAGTGACAGGGGGCGTGGGTACGAGCAGTACTTC.

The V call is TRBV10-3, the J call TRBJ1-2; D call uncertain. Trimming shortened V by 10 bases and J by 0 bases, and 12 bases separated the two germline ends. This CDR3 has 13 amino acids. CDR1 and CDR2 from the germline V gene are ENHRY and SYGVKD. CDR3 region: CATSSPPNYGYTF. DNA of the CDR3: TGTGCCACCTCAAGCCCCCCTAACTATGGCTACACCTTC.

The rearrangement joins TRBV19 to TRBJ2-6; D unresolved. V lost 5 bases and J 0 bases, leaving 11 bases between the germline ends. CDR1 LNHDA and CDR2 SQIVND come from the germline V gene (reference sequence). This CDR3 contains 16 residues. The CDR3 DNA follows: TGTGCCAGTAGTGGTCGCAGAAACTCTGGGGCCAACGTCCTGACTTTC. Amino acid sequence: CASSGRRNSGANVLTF.

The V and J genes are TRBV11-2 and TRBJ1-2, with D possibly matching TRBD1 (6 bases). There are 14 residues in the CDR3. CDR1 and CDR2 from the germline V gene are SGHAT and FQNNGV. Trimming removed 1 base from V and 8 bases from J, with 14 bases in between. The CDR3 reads CASSLVFVDRGYTF. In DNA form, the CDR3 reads TGTGCCAGCAGCTTAGTGTTCGTCGACAGGGGCTACACCTTC.